The clone carrying this T cell receptor beta chain was counted a few times. The J segment lost 4 bases and the V segment lost 6 bases, leaving 7 bases of the junction unmatched. The CDR3 length is 15 residues. From germline, CDR1 is SGHKS and CDR2 YYEKEE (reference sequence). The data were taken from a study of shared clonotypes between healthy human individuals. Sequencing was performed with immunoSEQ multiplex PCR; in TCRdb, only in-frame clones are kept and a portion is missing. The sample shows around 690,000 clones, roughly 87% of them seen only once. Sequencing input: memory CD8+ T cells from PBMCs. The subset here: CD45RO+ cells pooled with CCR7-negative TemRA cells. The V call is TRBV5-5, the J call TRBJ2-2; 9 nucleotides agree with TRBD1. This TCR was recovered from a man between 18 and 35 years old in good health. Some clones in this sample may be carry-over from other donors' samples. CDR3 sequence reads: CASTEGQGITGELFF. CDR3 nucleotide sequence: TGTGCCAGCACCGAGGGACAGGGAATCACCGGGGAGCTGTTTTTT.